What follows are 5 T cell receptor beta chains derived from one specimen sequenced in a study of early T cells in non-severe SARS-CoV-2 infection. Each CDR3 protein is one row after TCRdb ran MiXCR on the 5' RACE reads. The sample includes roughly 93,000 distinct CDR3 sequences, 14% to 15% of them seen just once. Sequencing was done on a sample of whole blood. All receptors come from an adult who was a healthcare worker with PCR-confirmed SARS-CoV-2 infection or an uninfected control (not recorded which).

This clonotype has just a few counts. The V call is TRBV12-3 or TRBV12-4, the J call TRBJ2-7; 10 bases are a match to TRBD2. The CDR3 loop spans 14 amino acids. V dropped 9 bases and J dropped 3; count of bases not matched to a gene: 8. CDR3 in amino acids: CASRKLAGIYEQYV. CDR3 in DNA: TGTGCCAGTAGAAAACTAGCGGGAATCTACGAGCAGTACGTC.

This clonotype was seen ten or more times. The chain uses TRBV29-1 and TRBJ2-5, with 8 bases matching TRBD1. Germline assignment: CDR1 SQVTM and CDR2 ANQGSEA. Trimming at V came to 6 bases and at J to 2 bases, leaving 14 bases not matched to a gene. CDR3 length: 16 amino acids. CDR3 DNA sequence: TGCAGCGTCGGAGGGATTGTCACAGGGGGGCAAGAGACCCAGTACTTC. It yields the protein CSVGGIVTGGQETQYF.

The chain employs TRBV15 and TRBJ1-3, with 8 positions matching TRBD1. The CDR3 is 15 residues long. Germline assignment: CDR1 LNHNV and CDR2 YYDKDF (reference sequence). V lost 1 base to trimming and J lost 4 bases; unmatched junction nucleotides: 3. Here the CDR3 reads CATSRAGGRGNTIYF. CDR3 in DNA: TGTGCCACCAGCAGAGCAGGGGGCAGAGGAAACACCATATATTTT. Drawing the rest from reference TRBV15 and TRBJ1-3, the complete variable domain is DAMVIQNPRYQVTQFGKPVTLSCSQTLNHNVMYWYQQKSSQAPKLLFHYYDKDFNNEADTPDNFQSRRPNTSFCFLDIRSPGLGDTAMYLCATSRAGGRGNTIYFGEGSWLTVV.

A few counts support this clonotype. V and J are TRBV7-2 and TRBJ2-2; tentative D call: TRBD1 (5 bases). V lost 2 bases, J lost 6 bases, and 13 bases lay in between. This CDR3 region has 15 residues. Germline V CDR1 and CDR2: SGHTA, FQGNSA. The CDR3, as DNA: TGTGCCAGCAGCTTATCAGGGCTCGAGTCCGGGGAGCTGTTTTTT. This gives the protein CASSLSGLESGELFF.

This clonotype came up many times. The rearrangement uses TRBV7-8 and TRBJ2-5; no firm D call. Germline loops: CDR1 SGHVS, CDR2 FQNEAQ. Trimming cost V 1 base and J 4 bases, with 7 bases left between them. This CDR3 spans 13 amino acids. The CDR3 reads CASSLGRGETQYF. CDR3 DNA: TGTGCCAGCAGCTTAGGTCGCGGAGAGACCCAGTACTTC. Combining the CDR3 with reference TRBV7-8 and TRBJ2-5 gives the whole variable domain GAGVSQSPRYKVAKRGQDVALRCDPISGHVSLFWYQQALGQGPEFLTYFQNEAQLDKSGLPSDRFFAERPEGSVSTLKIQRTQQEDSAVYLCASSLGRGETQYFGPGTRLLVL.